This T cell receptor (beta chain) was captured in a study of Graves' ophthalmopathy and Graves' hyperthyroidism. For repertoire sequencing, the TCR beta CDR3 regions were amplified from RNA transcripts. HTBI-primed RT-PCR formed the first round, and a multiplex PCR formed the second. TCRdb reprocessed the multiplex PCR reads with MiXCR, giving one entry per CDR3 protein. The table records around 590,000 distinct CDR3 sequences, less than 40% of them present only once. Among the exclusions were patients with other autoimmune diseases, uncontrolled infections, pregnancy or lactation. This clonotype was observed a single time. The junction departs from the called germline gene at one end, perhaps through a read error. Germline CDR1 and CDR2: MNHEY and SVGAGI. The CDR3 loop spans 17 amino acids.

The V call is TRBV6-5, the J call TRBJ1-5, with 7 bases that match TRBD1. The sample was peripheral blood or thyroid tissue (not recorded which). The TCR was taken from an adult man with Graves' hyperthyroidism. The CDR3 loop reads CASSEGRGGGSNRPQHF. DNA of the CDR3: TGTGCCAGCAGTGAAGGTCGAGGGGGCGGTAGCAATCGGCCCCAGCATTTT.